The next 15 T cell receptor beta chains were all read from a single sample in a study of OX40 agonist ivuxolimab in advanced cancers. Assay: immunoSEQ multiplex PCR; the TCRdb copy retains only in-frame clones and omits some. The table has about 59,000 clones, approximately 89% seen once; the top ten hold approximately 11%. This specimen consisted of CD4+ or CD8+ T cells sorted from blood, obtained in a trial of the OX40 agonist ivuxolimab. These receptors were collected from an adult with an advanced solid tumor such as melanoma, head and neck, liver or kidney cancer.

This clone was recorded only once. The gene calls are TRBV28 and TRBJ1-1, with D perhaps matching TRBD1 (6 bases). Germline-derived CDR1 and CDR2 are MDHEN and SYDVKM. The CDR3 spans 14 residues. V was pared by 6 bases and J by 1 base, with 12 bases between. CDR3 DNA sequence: TGTGCCAGCAGGATAGGGGGGGAGAACACTGAAGCTTTCTTT. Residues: CASRIGGENTEAFF.

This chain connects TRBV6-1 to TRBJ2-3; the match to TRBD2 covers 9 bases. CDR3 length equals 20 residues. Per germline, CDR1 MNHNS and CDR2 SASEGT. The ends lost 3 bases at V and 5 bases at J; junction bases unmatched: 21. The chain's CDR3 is CASSDPDTIPSGTFGDTQYF. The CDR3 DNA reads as TGTGCCAGCAGTGATCCCGACACCATTCCTAGCGGGACGTTCGGAGATACGCAGTATTTT.

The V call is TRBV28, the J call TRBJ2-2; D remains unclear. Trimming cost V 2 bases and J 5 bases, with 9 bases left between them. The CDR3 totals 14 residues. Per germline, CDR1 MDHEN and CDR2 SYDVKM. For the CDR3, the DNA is TGTGCCAGCAGTTTAAGTGAGGAAACCGGGGAGCTGTTTTTT. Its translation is CASSLSEETGELFF.

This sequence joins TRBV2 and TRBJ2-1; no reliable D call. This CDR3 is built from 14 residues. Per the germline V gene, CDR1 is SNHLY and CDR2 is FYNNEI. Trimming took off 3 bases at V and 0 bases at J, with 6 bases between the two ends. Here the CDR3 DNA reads TGTGCCAGCAGTGACGGAAGCTCCTACAATGAGCAGTTCTTC. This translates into CASSDGSSYNEQFF.

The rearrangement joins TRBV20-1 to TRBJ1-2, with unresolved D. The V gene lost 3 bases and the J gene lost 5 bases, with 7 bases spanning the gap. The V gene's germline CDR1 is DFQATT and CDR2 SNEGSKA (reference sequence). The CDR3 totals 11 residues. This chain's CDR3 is CSARVEYGYTF. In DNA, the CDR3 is TGCAGTGCTAGGGTGGAATATGGCTACACCTTC.

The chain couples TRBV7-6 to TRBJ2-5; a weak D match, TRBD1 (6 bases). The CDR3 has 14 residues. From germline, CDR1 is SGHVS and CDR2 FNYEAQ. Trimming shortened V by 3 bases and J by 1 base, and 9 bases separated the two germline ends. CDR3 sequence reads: CASSFLGGQETQYF. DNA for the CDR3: TGTGCCAGCAGCTTTCTAGGGGGCCAAGAGACCCAGTACTTC. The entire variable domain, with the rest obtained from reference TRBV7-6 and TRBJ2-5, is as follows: GAGVSQSPRYKVTKRGQDVALRCDPISGHVSLYWYRQALGQGPEFLTYFNYEAQQDKSGLPNDRFSAERPEGSISTLTIQRTEQRDSAMYRCASSFLGGQETQYFGPGTRLLVL.

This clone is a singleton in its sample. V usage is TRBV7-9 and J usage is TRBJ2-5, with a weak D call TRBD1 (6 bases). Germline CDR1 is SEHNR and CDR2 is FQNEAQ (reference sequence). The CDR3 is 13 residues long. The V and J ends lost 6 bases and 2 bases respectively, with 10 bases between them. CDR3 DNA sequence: TGTGCCAGCAGGGCCGGGACACAAGAGACCCAGTACTTC. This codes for CASRAGTQETQYF.

Here the CDR3 DNA reads TGCGCCAGCAGTCCCGGGACAGAGGGGACCGGGGAGCTGTTTTTT. As protein: CASSPGTEGTGELFF. This rearrangement joins TRBV10-1 to TRBJ2-2, with 7 bases that match TRBD1. There are 15 residues in the CDR3. Trimming at V came to 5 bases and at J to 5 bases, leaving 8 bases not matched to a gene. Germline V gene data show CDR1 as WNHNN and CDR2 as SYGVQD (reference sequence).

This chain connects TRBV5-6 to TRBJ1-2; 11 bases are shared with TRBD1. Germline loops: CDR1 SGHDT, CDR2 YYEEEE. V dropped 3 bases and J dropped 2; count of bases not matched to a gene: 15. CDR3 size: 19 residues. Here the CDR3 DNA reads TGTGCCAGCAGCTCCTCCCCCGGGACAGGGGGAGAGTTAAACTATGGCTACACCTTC. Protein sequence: CASSSSPGTGGELNYGYTF.

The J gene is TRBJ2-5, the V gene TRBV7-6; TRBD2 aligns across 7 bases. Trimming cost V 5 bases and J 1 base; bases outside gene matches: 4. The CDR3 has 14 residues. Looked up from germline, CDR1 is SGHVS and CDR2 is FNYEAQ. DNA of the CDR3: TGTGCCAGCAGCATACGGGAGGTCCAAGAGACCCAGTACTTC. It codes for CASSIREVQETQYF.

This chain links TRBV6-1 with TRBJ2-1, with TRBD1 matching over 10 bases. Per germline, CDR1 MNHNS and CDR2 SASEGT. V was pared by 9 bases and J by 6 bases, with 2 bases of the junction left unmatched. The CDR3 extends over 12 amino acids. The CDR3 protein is CASWDRGNEQFF. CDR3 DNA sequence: TGTGCCAGTTGGGACAGGGGCAATGAGCAGTTCTTC.

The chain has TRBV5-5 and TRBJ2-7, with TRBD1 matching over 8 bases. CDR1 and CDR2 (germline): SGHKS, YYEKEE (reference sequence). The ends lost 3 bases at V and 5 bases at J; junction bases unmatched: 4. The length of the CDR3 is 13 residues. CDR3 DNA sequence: TGTGCCAGCAGCTCTGGACAGGGCCACGAGCAGTACTTC. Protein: CASSSGQGHEQYF.

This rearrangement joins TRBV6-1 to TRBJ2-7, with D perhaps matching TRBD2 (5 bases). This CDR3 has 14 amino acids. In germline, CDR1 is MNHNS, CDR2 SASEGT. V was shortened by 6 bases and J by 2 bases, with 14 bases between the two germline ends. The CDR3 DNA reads TGTGCCAGCAGATGGTCTAGCAGCACCTACGAGCAGTACTTC. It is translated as CASRWSSSTYEQYF.

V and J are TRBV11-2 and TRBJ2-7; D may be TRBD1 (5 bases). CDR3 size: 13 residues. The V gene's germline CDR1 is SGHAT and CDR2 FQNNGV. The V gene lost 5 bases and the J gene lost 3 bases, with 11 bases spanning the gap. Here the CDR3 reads CASSLGAHYEQYF. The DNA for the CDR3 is TGTGCCAGCAGCCTAGGGGCGCACTACGAGCAGTACTTC.

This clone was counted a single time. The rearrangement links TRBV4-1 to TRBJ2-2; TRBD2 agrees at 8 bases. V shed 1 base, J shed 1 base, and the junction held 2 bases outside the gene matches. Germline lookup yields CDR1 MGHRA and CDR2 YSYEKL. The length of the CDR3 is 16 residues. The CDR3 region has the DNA TGCGCCAGCAGCCAAGCGCTAGCGGGGAACACCGGGGAGCTGTTTTTT. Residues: CASSQALAGNTGELFF.